A selection of T cell receptor beta chains follows, all from one sample in a study of response to subunit inactivated influenza vaccine. TCRdb reprocessed the RT-PCR reads via MiXCR and lists one record per CDR3 protein. The sample records over 300,000 distinct CDR3 sequences, 21% being singletons. The material was PBMCs from blood, obtained approximately 22 months after vaccination. The receptors shown here come from a man aged 50 to 69 who received an inactivated influenza vaccine. Each CDR3 is given with its conserved first and last residue. The order of the fields is clone size, V gene, D gene, J gene, CDR3 DNA, CDR3 protein. D genes are given only for firm matches. The size entry is marked missing in some rows and otherwise reads once, few, many or a size class.

>few|TRBV3-1|.|TRBJ1-1
TGTGCCAGCAGCCAAGATTCTTCGGGGAGGCCAGCTTTCTTT
CASSQDSSGRPAFF
>.|TRBV5-4|.|TRBJ2-5
TGTGCCAGCAGACTACAGGGTGGGGAGACCCAGTACTTC
CASRLQGGETQYF
>.|TRBV27|TRBD2|TRBJ2-1
TGTGCCAGCAGTTTTGGTCTAGCGGACAATGAGCAGTTCTTC
CASSFGLADNEQFF
>few|TRBV15|.|TRBJ2-7
TGTGCCACCAGACGCACGGATGGCAGTCTCTACGAGCAGTACTTC
CATRRTDGSLYEQYF
>few|TRBV21-1|.|TRBJ1-5
TGTGCCCCGGTACTTCCGCCCCGGGGCAATCAGCCCCAGCATTTT
CAPVLPPRGNQPQHF
>.|TRBV5-4|.|TRBJ1-3
TGTGCCAGCAGCGGGGATGGAAACACCATATATTTT
CASSGDGNTIYF
>many|TRBV10-3|.|TRBJ1-1
TGTGCCATTACCCCTGGGTGGGGTCCGGGAAACACTGAAGCTTTCTTT
CAITPGWGPGNTEAFF
>.|TRBV9|TRBD2|TRBJ2-2
TGTGCCAGCAGCCCCAATGAGGCTAGCGGCACCGGGGAGCTGTTTTTT
CASSPNEASGTGELFF
>.|TRBV5-1|TRBD2|TRBJ2-1
TGCGCCAGCAGCCTGGACGGGACTGGCGGGAGCAATGAGCAGTTCTTC
CASSLDGTGGSNEQFF
>.|TRBV5-1|.|TRBJ2-2
TGCGCCAGCAGCTATGCGGGACCGTCGAACACCGGGGAGCTGTTTTTT
CASSYAGPSNTGELFF
>.|TRBV7-2|.|TRBJ2-3
TGTGCCAGCAATATAGGCACAGATACGCAGTATTTT
CASNIGTDTQYF
>many|TRBV6-1|.|TRBJ1-1
TGTGCCAGCAGTCTCAGGGGCAGGAACACTGAAGCTTTCTTT
CASSLRGRNTEAFF
>many|TRBV6-1|.|TRBJ1-5
TGTGCCAGCAGTGGACAGGTTAATCAGCCCCAGCATTTT
CASSGQVNQPQHF
>few|TRBV7-6|.|TRBJ2-1
TGTGCCAGCAGCTTAGTTTGGGCAGGGGTAAGAGGCCCCTCCAATGAGCAGTTCTTC
CASSLVWAGVRGPSNEQFF
>.|TRBV10-3|TRBD2|TRBJ2-2
TGTGCCATCAGCAGAACTAGCGAGAACACCGGGGAGCTGTTTTTT
CAISRTSENTGELFF
>few|TRBV2|.|TRBJ2-2
TGTGCCAGCAGTGACAAGGTACTGACTGCGAACACCGGGGAGCTGTTTTTT
CASSDKVLTANTGELFF
>.|TRBV13|.|TRBJ2-7
TGTGCCAGCAGCCCGGGACTGCCGGTAGCCGAGCAGTACTTC
CASSPGLPVAEQYF
>.|TRBV29-1|.|TRBJ1-5
TGCAGCGTAACGGACAGCCTCAATCAGCCCCAGCATTTT
CSVTDSLNQPQHF
>.|TRBV6-2/TRBV6-3|.|TRBJ1-2
TGTGCCAGCAGTTCAAGACGGATGGTCTATGGCTACACCTTC
CASSSRRMVYGYTF
>.|TRBV29-1|TRBD1|TRBJ1-2
TGCAGCGTCGCCGGGACAGACTATGGCTACACCTTC
CSVAGTDYGYTF
>once|TRBV12-3/TRBV12-4|TRBD1|TRBJ2-7
TGTGCCAGCAGTCCATCTGTCAGGGGGCGAGCCTACGAGCAGTACTTC
CASSPSVRGRAYEQYF
>.|TRBV4-3|.|TRBJ2-7
TGCGCCAGCAGCCAAGATTGGGGGGCCCGACCCTACTTC
CASSQDWGARPYF
>few|TRBV12-3/TRBV12-4|TRBD1|TRBJ2-3
TGTGCCAGCAGTTTAGATGGGGGCAGGACAGGTACGCAGTATTTT
CASSLDGGRTGTQYF
>.|TRBV11-1|TRBD2|TRBJ2-2
TGTGCCAGCAGCCCGGGACTAGTTTGGCTTTCGGACACCGGGGAGCTGTTTTTT
CASSPGLVWLSDTGELFF
>.|TRBV4-3|TRBD1|TRBJ1-2
TGCGCCAGCAGCGCCGACAGGGCTGGAGGCTACACCTTC
CASSADRAGGYTF
>few|TRBV2|.|TRBJ2-7
TGTGCCAGCAGTAACGGCCAGACCATGAGCTCCTACGAGCAGTACTTC
CASSNGQTMSSYEQYF
>few|TRBV6-5|.|TRBJ1-6
TGTGCCAGCAGTTACTCGAGAGGGTTCTCTTCACCCCTCCACTTT
CASSYSRGFSSPLHF
>.|TRBV4-2|.|TRBJ1-1
TGTGCCAGCAGCCAAGAGTATCGCAGGTCTATTGAAGCTTTCTTT
CASSQEYRRSIEAFF
>.|TRBV6-1|TRBD1|TRBJ1-2
TGTGCCAGCAGTGAACAGGGGGCGCTGGACTATGGCTACACCTTC
CASSEQGALDYGYTF
>.|TRBV19|.|TRBJ1-5
TGTGCCAGTAGTATAGAGGGTAGGAGCAATCAGCCCCAGCATTTT
CASSIEGRSNQPQHF
>few|TRBV29-1|.|TRBJ1-1
TGCAGCGTTGACTGGCAGGCCATGAACACTGAAGCTTTCTTT
CSVDWQAMNTEAFF
>.|TRBV5-5|.|TRBJ2-1
TGTGCCAGCAGCTTGGCCCGTCGAGACAATGAGCAGTTCTTC
CASSLARRDNEQFF
>.|TRBV7-9|TRBD1|TRBJ1-2
TGTGCCAGCAGCTTAGGACAGGGGGACGGAACGTATGGCTACACCTTC
CASSLGQGDGTYGYTF
>.|TRBV9|.|TRBJ1-3
TGTGCCAGCAGCGTAGATTCAGGGAGTGGAAACACCATATATTTT
CASSVDSGSGNTIYF
>few|TRBV11-2|.|TRBJ2-7
TGTGCCAGCAGCTTAGATTTCCGGGCAGATTACTACGAGCAGTACTTC
CASSLDFRADYYEQYF
>.|TRBV4-1|TRBD2|TRBJ2-5
TGCGCCAGCAGCCAAGCCGGGACTAACGAAGAGACCCAGTACTTC
CASSQAGTNEETQYF
>few|TRBV29-1|TRBD1|TRBJ2-3
TGCAGCGTAGGACAGGGGGCAAGTACGCAGTATTTT
CSVGQGASTQYF
>.|TRBV30|.|TRBJ2-2
TGTGCCTTTAACACCGGGGAGCTGTTTTTT
CAFNTGELFF
>.|TRBV7-2|.|TRBJ2-3
TGTGCCAGCCCACCCAACGGGGGATGGAGCACAGATACGCAGTATTTT
CASPPNGGWSTDTQYF
>.|TRBV12-3/TRBV12-4|.|TRBJ1-1
TGTGCCAGCAGTGGGTCCGACAGGTTGAACACTGAAGCTTTCTTT
CASSGSDRLNTEAFF
>.|TRBV3-1|TRBD1|TRBJ1-6
TGTGCCAGCAGCCAGGGGGGGACAGGGTTGTATAATTCACCCCTCCACTTT
CASSQGGTGLYNSPLHF
>.|TRBV28|TRBD2|TRBJ2-3
TGTGCCAGCAGTTCCAGCGGGGGGGCGATTAGCACAGATACGCAGTATTTT
CASSSSGGAISTDTQYF
>.|TRBV11-2|.|TRBJ1-3
TGTGCCAGCAGCTCCCGTCCCTCTGGAAACACCATATATTTT
CASSSRPSGNTIYF
>.|TRBV20-1|TRBD1|TRBJ1-6
TGCAGTGCCACAGGGGTTGCCCCTGGTTCACCCCTCCACTTT
CSATGVAPGSPLHF
>many|TRBV12-3/TRBV12-4|.|TRBJ1-5
TGTGCCAGCAGTCCCACAGGGTATAGCAATCAGCCCCAGCATTTT
CASSPTGYSNQPQHF
>many|TRBV11-2|.|TRBJ1-1
TGTGCCAGCAGCTTAATGGGGGGGAACACTGAAGCTTTCTTT
CASSLMGGNTEAFF
>.|TRBV20-1|.|TRBJ1-1
TGCAGTGCTCGTCCTACAGGGTTTAGGGGTGAAGCTTTCTTT
CSARPTGFRGEAFF
>.|TRBV4-2|TRBD1|TRBJ1-2
TGTGCCAGCAGCCAAGGGGTCCGGGACAGGGAGCGAGGCTACACCTTC
CASSQGVRDRERGYTF
>few|TRBV27|.|TRBJ2-3
TGTGCCAGCAGTTTCCTAGCCCTTGTGGATACGCAGTATTTT
CASSFLALVDTQYF
>.|TRBV20-1|.|TRBJ1-1
TGCAGTGCCCTAGAACAGAAAGCTTTCTTT
CSALEQKAFF
>few|TRBV29-1|TRBD2|TRBJ2-3
TGCAGCGTTGAAGGGAGCGGGAGTAGAGCAGATACGCAGTATTTT
CSVEGSGSRADTQYF
>few|TRBV27|TRBD1|TRBJ1-1
TGTGCCAGCAGGCGACAGGGAGGCACCACTGAAGCTTTCTTT
CASRRQGGTTEAFF
>few|TRBV7-6|.|TRBJ2-2
TGTGCCAGCAGCAACAGGGTTCCCGGGGAGCTGTTTTTT
CASSNRVPGELFF
>few|TRBV20-1|TRBD2|TRBJ2-2
TGCAGTGCTAAGTCTCCGCGGGGGGTCACCGGGGAGCTGTTTTTT
CSAKSPRGVTGELFF
>.|TRBV2|.|TRBJ1-1
TGTGCCAGCCGGAGAGGGTCGGCTCCGAACACTGAAGCTTTCTTT
CASRRGSAPNTEAFF